This T cell receptor (beta chain) was sequenced in a study of blood T cell repertoires in COVID-19. Overall study context: Whether acute or convalescent, the COVID-19 samples came from the United States, Italy and Spain. PBMCs, B-cell-depleted T cells, or T cells provided the cDNA or gDNA that made up the material.

Study processing details: Reference gene primer amplification in the assay estimated nucleated cell counts. TCRdb's table, derived via immunoSEQ multiplex PCR, lists solely in-frame clones and lacks some. Clone size and V and J calls were adopted from that table, with D and trimming inferred from the DNA. In the table there are some 150,000 clones, 76% of which are singletons. CDR3 length: 19 residues. Per germline, CDR1 ENHRY and CDR2 SYGVKD. The V gene end was trimmed by 6 bases and the J gene end by 0 bases; junction bases not matched to a gene: 15. This clonotype originated in a man aged 55 to 70 with acute or convalescent COVID-19. Material: peripheral blood. The V and J genes are TRBV10-3 and TRBJ2-3, with 10 bases aligning to TRBD2. DNA for the CDR3: TGTGCCATCAGGTTGGTGGGGGCCACTAGCGGGGCGAGCACAGATACGCAGTATTTT. It is translated as CAIRLVGATSGASTDTQYF.